Below, 16 T cell receptor beta chains from the same sample are listed, as sequenced in a study of identical twins. TCRdb analysed the 5' RACE reads with MiXCR anew, one entry per CDR3 protein. The sample consists of a few hundred thousand distinct CDR3 sequences, under 20% of them appearing once. The sample consisted of naive T cells sorted from blood. All receptors come from a man between 45 and 60 years old in good health.

There are many counts of this clonotype. The CDR3, as DNA: TGTGCCAGCAGTCCCCGGACAGGGTACTCACCCCTCCACTTT. Its translation is CASSPRTGYSPLHF. This chain connects TRBV28 to TRBJ1-6; 8 bases map to TRBD1. Germline assignment: CDR1 MDHEN and CDR2 SYDVKM. The CDR3 contains 14 residues. The J segment lost 10 bases and the V segment lost 5 bases, leaving 7 bases of the junction unmatched.

The V call is TRBV11-2, the J call TRBJ2-6; D ambiguous. Germline CDR1 reads SGHAT; CDR2 reads FQNNGV. This CDR3 is built from 16 residues. Trimming left V 0 bases short and J 0 bases short, with 6 bases between. As DNA, the CDR3 is TGTGCCAGCAGCTTAGAAGGCCTCTCTGGGGCCAACGTCCTGACTTTC. Translating it yields CASSLEGLSGANVLTF.

This clonotype was observed many times. V and J are TRBV9 and TRBJ2-1; D perhaps matches TRBD2 (7 bases). The CDR3 runs 15 residues. CDR1 and CDR2 (germline): SGDLS, YYNGEE. The ends were cut back, 2 bases at V and 1 base at J, with 10 bases in the middle. The CDR3 DNA sequence: TGTGCCAGCAGCGTGGGAGGGGGGTCCTACAATGAGCAGTTCTTC. Amino acids: CASSVGGGSYNEQFF.

On this clonotype: A single base separates this from a much larger clone, so it may be a read error. The chain couples TRBV14 to TRBJ2-4; TRBD2 is a possible D gene (5 bases). This CDR3 has 15 residues. The germline V gene encodes CDR1 SGHDN and CDR2 FVKESK. The chain's CDR3 is CASSQMTSGGNTQYF. CDR3 coding DNA: TGTGCCAGCAGCCAAATGACAAGCGGAGGAAACACTCAGTACTTC.

The table lists this clonotype with many counts. The chain uses TRBV29-1 and TRBJ2-7; 8 bases line up with TRBD2. This CDR3 is built from 14 residues. Looked up from germline, CDR1 is SQVTM and CDR2 is ANQGSEA. V was pared by 6 bases and J by 2 bases, with 9 bases of the junction left unmatched. The CDR3 DNA reads TGCAGCGTCCCCCGGGAGGGTGACCCCTACGAGCAGTACTTC. Translating gives CSVPREGDPYEQYF.

This clonotype appeared many times. As DNA, the CDR3 is TGTGCCAGCAGCTCCGTGGGAGGACTTTACAATGAGCAGTTCTTC. Protein sequence: CASSSVGGLYNEQFF. V gene TRBV7-9 combines with J gene TRBJ2-1, with D perhaps matching TRBD2 (6 bases). Trimming took 4 bases from V and 4 from J, leaving 14 bases between them. CDR3 size: 15 residues. From germline, CDR1 is SEHNR and CDR2 FQNEAQ (reference sequence).

This clonotype was detected only a few times. The gene calls are TRBV7-6 and TRBJ2-5; D gene unclear. V was clipped by 2 bases and J by 1 base, with 11 bases between them. The CDR3 length is 15 residues. Germline-derived CDR1 and CDR2 are SGHVS and FNYEAQ. CDR3 DNA: TGTGCCAGCAGCTTACCATACAGACCCCAAGAGACCCAGTACTTC. Its translation is CASSLPYRPQETQYF.

This clonotype appeared many times. V and J are TRBV5-6 and TRBJ2-5, with D perhaps TRBD2 (5 bases). V was shortened by 1 base and J by 8 bases, with 12 bases between the two germline ends. This CDR3 region has 13 residues. Germline CDR1 reads SGHDT; CDR2 reads YYEEEE. In DNA, the CDR3 is TGTGCCAGCAGCTTGCTAGCCGAGGGAACCCAGTACTTC. The encoded protein is CASSLLAEGTQYF.

J is TRBJ2-2 and V is TRBV6-2 or TRBV6-3, with 9 bases aligning to TRBD2. The CDR3 runs to 14 residues. Germline loops: CDR1 MNHEY, CDR2 SVGEGT. V lost 7 bases and J lost 6; bases outside the gene matches: 6. The CDR3 DNA reads TGTGCCAGCAAACTAGCGGGTGTGGCCGGGGAGCTGTTTTTT. Residues: CASKLAGVAGELFF.

In its sample, this clonotype was seen a few times. V is TRBV4-1 and J is TRBJ2-7; perhaps D is TRBD1 or TRBD2 (5 bases each). The V gene's germline CDR1 is MGHRA and CDR2 YSYEKL. Trimming removed 4 bases at V and 3 bases at J, with 16 bases between. The CDR3 totals 15 residues. CDR3 region: CASSPLPARGYEQYF. The CDR3 nucleotides read TGCGCCAGCAGCCCACTTCCCGCGAGGGGCTACGAGCAGTACTTC.

In its sample, this clonotype was seen a few times. The genes are TRBV6-5 and TRBJ2-7, with D tentatively TRBD2 (5 bases). Looked up from germline, CDR1 is MNHEY and CDR2 is SVGAGI. V dropped 0 bases and J dropped 1 base, with 13 bases sitting between them. This CDR3 region has 16 residues. As DNA, the CDR3 is TGTGCCAGCAGTTACTCGATCTTAGGAGGATCCTACGAGCAGTACTTC. Translated, it gives CASSYSILGGSYEQYF.

This clonotype was seen only a few times. The chain couples TRBV24-1 to TRBJ2-1; 8 nucleotides align to TRBD2. The trim removed 10 bases at V and 6 bases at J, leaving 7 bases unmatched. The germline V gene has CDR1 KGHDR and CDR2 SFDVKD. The length of the CDR3 is 13 residues. The CDR3 here is CATGAGGSNEQFF. The CDR3, as DNA: TGTGCCACGGGCGCGGGGGGCTCCAATGAGCAGTTCTTC.

This clonotype was counted ten times or more. The chain couples TRBV20-1 to TRBJ2-5, with a tentative D call TRBD2 (7 bases). The CDR3 extends over 16 amino acids. Trimming left V 2 bases short and J 3 bases short, with 19 bases between. CDR1 is DFQATT and CDR2 is SNEGSKA in the germline V gene (reference sequence). The CDR3 coding sequence is TGCAGTGCTAGAATTGGGGGGGCCGGCCCAAAAGAGACCCAGTACTTC. Translation gives CSARIGGAGPKETQYF.

This clonotype was observed at least ten times. This chain joins TRBV5-1 and TRBJ1-1; TRBD1 matches 8 bases. V dropped 4 bases and J dropped 5; count of bases not matched to a gene: 7. CDR3 size: 14 residues. CDR1 and CDR2 (germline): SGHRS, YFSETQ. Here the CDR3 reads CASSNPGQATEAFF. CDR3 bases: TGCGCCAGCAGCAATCCGGGACAGGCAACTGAAGCTTTCTTT.

The gene calls are TRBV28 and TRBJ2-2; the match to TRBD1 covers 10 bases. V lost 6 bases and J lost 6; bases outside the gene matches: 10. The germline V gene encodes CDR1 MDHEN and CDR2 SYDVKM. This CDR3 has 16 residues. CDR3 region: CASSLDRGRSSGELFF. The CDR3 bases are TGTGCCAGCAGCTTGGACAGGGGGAGGTCTTCCGGGGAGCTGTTTTTT.

The chain is built from TRBV12-3 or TRBV12-4 and TRBJ2-7; D remains unclear. Deletions cut 9 bases from V and 2 bases from J, with 11 bases between. This CDR3 contains 12 residues. CDR3 protein: CASCPSPYEQYF. As DNA, the CDR3 is TGTGCCAGTTGCCCTTCTCCCTACGAGCAGTACTTC.